This is a list of T cell receptor beta chains from one sample in a study of cytomegalovirus exposure and HLA in healthy donors. Repertoires were generated with immunoSEQ multiplex PCR, while TCRdb's copy carries only in-frame clones and drops some. This table has 100,000 to 150,000 clones, around three quarters appearing once. Sequenced material: PBMCs. The receptors here all came from a woman aged 40 to 50 in good health and CMV-seropositive. Each CDR3 is given with its conserved first and last residue. D genes are given only for firm matches. Some rows mark clone size as missing; the rest say once, few, many or name a class of expanded clone.

d_call clone_size j_call v_call cdr3_nt cdr3_aa
NA few TRBJ2-1 TRBV5-1 TGCGCCAGCAGCTTGGCTGAAACCAGCTCCTACAATGAGCAGTTCTTC CASSLAETSSYNEQFF
TRBD1 NA TRBJ2-4 TRBV27 TGTGCCAGCAGGAGCGCCGGGACAGGGAAAAACATTCAGTACTTC CASRSAGTGKNIQYF
NA few TRBJ1-2 TRBV2 TGTGCCAGCAGTGAAGACAGGGTCTATGGCTACACCTTC CASSEDRVYGYTF
TRBD2 NA TRBJ2-2 TRBV5-1 TGCGCCAGCAGCTCGATGGACGGTGGGACTAGCGGGGTGAACACCGGGGAGCTGTTTTTT CASSSMDGGTSGVNTGELFF
TRBD1 NA TRBJ2-7 TRBV29-1 TGCAGCGTTAGCGACAGGGACAACTACGAGCAGTACTTC CSVSDRDNYEQYF
NA few TRBJ2-3 TRBV5-1 TGCGCCAGCAGCTTGGCCCCGAGGTCTAGCACAGATACGCAGTATTTT CASSLAPRSSTDTQYF
TRBD1 NA TRBJ2-7 TRBV7-9 TGTGCCAGCAGCTTGGGAGGACAGGGGCCGCAGTACTTC CASSLGGQGPQYF
NA few TRBJ2-1 TRBV5-8 TGTGCCAGCAGCTTGAGGGGCGATGAGCAGTTCTTC CASSLRGDEQFF
TRBD2 NA TRBJ2-5 TRBV7-2 TGTGCCAGCAGCTCTAGCGGGAGCGAGGGTCAAGAGACCCAGTACTTC CASSSSGSEGQETQYF
NA medium-sized TRBJ1-4 TRBV19 TGTGCCGTCGCGGAGGGCGGCGAAAAACTGTTTTTT CAVAEGGEKLFF
NA once TRBJ1-5 TRBV6-9 TGTGCCAGCAGTCCACCCAGGACGGGGAGGAATAGCAATCAGCCCCAGCATTTT CASSPPRTGRNSNQPQHF
TRBD2 NA TRBJ2-5 TRBV7-8 TGTGCCAGCAGCTCGCTAGCGGGCGGAGAGACCCAGTACTTC CASSSLAGGETQYF
NA NA TRBJ2-5 TRBV6-5 TGTGCCATCGTAGACAGGCCCCCAGAGACCCAGTACTTC CAIVDRPPETQYF
NA NA TRBJ1-1 TRBV5-1 TGCGCCAGCAACCTCCAGGGCAGGAACACTGAAGCTTTCTTT CASNLQGRNTEAFF
TRBD1 NA TRBJ1-1 TRBV10-1 TGCGCCAGCAGTGAGCCGAAACGGGGACAGAGGAGTTACCCTGAAGCTTTCTTT CASSEPKRGQRSYPEAFF
TRBD2 NA TRBJ2-1 TRBV10-3 TGTGCCATCAGATCTAGCGGTGGTAATGAGCAGTTCTTC CAIRSSGGNEQFF
NA NA TRBJ2-1 TRBV5-6 TGTGCCAGCAGCCCGGGTCCGCGCGCGGCGGGGAGCTACAATGAGCAGTTCTTC CASSPGPRAAGSYNEQFF
NA NA TRBJ1-1 TRBV30 TGTGCCTGGAATCATCCCGCGGGTGGGAGCACTGAAGCTTTCTTT CAWNHPAGGSTEAFF
TRBD1 NA TRBJ1-1 TRBV6-1 TGTGCCAGCAGGGGACAGCCGAAGGCTGAAGCTTTCTTT CASRGQPKAEAFF
TRBD1 NA TRBJ2-5 TRBV10-3 TGTGCCATCAGAGCCGGGACAGGGGGAGGACAGACCCAGTACTTC CAIRAGTGGGQTQYF
NA NA TRBJ2-7 TRBV2 TGTGCCAGCAGTGGCGTTGAGCAGTACTTC CASSGVEQYF
NA NA TRBJ1-5 TRBV19 TGTGCCAGTAGTCATGACAGGAACAATCAGCCCCAGCATTTT CASSHDRNNQPQHF
NA NA TRBJ1-1 TRBV7-3 TGTGCCAGCAGCTTGACAGCCAACACTGAAGCTTTCTTT CASSLTANTEAFF
TRBD2 NA TRBJ2-5 TRBV7-9 TGTGCCAGCAGCCCGGGGACTAATTTTCAAGAGACCCAGTACTTC CASSPGTNFQETQYF
TRBD1 NA TRBJ2-7 TRBV19 TGTGCCAGTACGTCCGGGACAGGGGCTTCTTACGAGCAGTACTTC CASTSGTGASYEQYF
TRBD2 NA TRBJ2-7 TRBV9 TGTGCCAGCAGCGTAGCTCCTAGCGGGAGCCAATACGAGCAGTACTTC CASSVAPSGSQYEQYF
TRBD2 NA TRBJ2-7 TRBV7-9 TGTGCCAGCAGCTCGACTAGCGGGAGCCTCCTCGAGCAGTACTTC CASSSTSGSLLEQYF
TRBD1 NA TRBJ1-2 TRBV7-3 TGTGCCAGCAGCTTCGACAGGGCTGATGGCTACACCTTC CASSFDRADGYTF
NA once TRBJ1-2 TRBV4-3 TGCGCCAGCAGCCAAGGACAGGAGTTTATCTATGGCTACACCTTC CASSQGQEFIYGYTF
NA few TRBJ1-3 TRBV2 TGTGCCAGCAGTGCCGGACAGAGCAGCTCTGGAAACACCATATATTTT CASSAGQSSSGNTIYF
TRBD2 NA TRBJ2-3 TRBV19 TGTGCCAGTAGTAGGACTAGCGGGAGAGATACGCAGTATTTT CASSRTSGRDTQYF
NA NA TRBJ2-7 TRBV5-6 TGTGCCAGCAGCTTGGTATCTAGCAACTACGAGCAGTACTTC CASSLVSSNYEQYF
TRBD1 NA TRBJ1-2 TRBV4-1 TGCGCCAGCAGCACCGGACAGGGGGCGCTTGGCTACACCTTC CASSTGQGALGYTF
TRBD1 NA TRBJ1-3 TRBV5-1 TGCGCCAGCAGCTTGGGAGGGGGCGCTGGAAACACCATATATTTT CASSLGGGAGNTIYF
NA NA TRBJ2-7 TRBV11-2 TGTGCCAGCAGCTTAGATTACGAGGGAGTGTACGAGCAGTACTTC CASSLDYEGVYEQYF
TRBD2 NA TRBJ2-5 TRBV6-1 TGTGCCAGCAGTGAAGGTCTAGCGGGCCCGTGGGAGACCCAGTACTTC CASSEGLAGPWETQYF
NA NA TRBJ1-1 TRBV25-1 TGTGCCAGCACCCCGGACAGATCCCCGAGGAACACTGAAGCTTTCTTT CASTPDRSPRNTEAFF
TRBD1 NA TRBJ2-7 TRBV7-8 TGTGCCAGCAGCCGACAGGGCTACGAGCAGTACTTC CASSRQGYEQYF
NA once TRBJ1-5 TRBV7-9 TGTGCCAGCAGCTTTTCAGAATATAGCAATCAGCCCCAGCATTTT CASSFSEYSNQPQHF
NA NA TRBJ1-2 TRBV4-1 TGCGCCAGCAGCCACGCAGGGGCTAACTATGGCTACACCTTC CASSHAGANYGYTF
TRBD2 NA TRBJ2-1 TRBV7-9 TGTGCCAGCAGCTTAGAGGGGACTAGCGGGAGAAATGAGCAGTTCTTC CASSLEGTSGRNEQFF
NA NA TRBJ1-2 TRBV7-9 TGTGCCTCGGCGGAGGCGAGCGGCTACACCTTC CASAEASGYTF
NA NA TRBJ2-1 TRBV5-1 TGCGCCAGCAGCTTGCGACTCTCCTACAATGAGCAGTTCTTC CASSLRLSYNEQFF
TRBD1 NA TRBJ2-5 TRBV7-2 TGTGCCAGCAGCATACGGGACAGGGAGACCCAGTACTTC CASSIRDRETQYF
NA NA TRBJ2-7 TRBV2 TGTGCCAGCAGTCGGGATATCGACGAGCAGTACTTC CASSRDIDEQYF
TRBD1 NA TRBJ1-2 TRBV18 TGTGCCAGCTCACCACCGAATCTCCGGGACAGGGTCTATGGCTACACCTTC CASSPPNLRDRVYGYTF
TRBD1 few TRBJ1-1 TRBV19 TGTGCCAGTCACCCAACTCAGGGGGCCTCGAACACTGAAGCTTTCTTT CASHPTQGASNTEAFF
TRBD2 NA TRBJ2-7 TRBV11-2 TGTGCCAGCAGCTCCGTAGCGGGAGGTACCTACGAGCAGTACTTC CASSSVAGGTYEQYF
TRBD1 NA TRBJ2-4 TRBV5-1 TGCGCCAGCACCCTTGAAGGGGGCCGAAACATTCAGTACTTC CASTLEGGRNIQYF
NA NA TRBJ2-3 TRBV5-6 TGTGCCAGCAGCTTGGGCGAGGATACGCAGTATTTT CASSLGEDTQYF